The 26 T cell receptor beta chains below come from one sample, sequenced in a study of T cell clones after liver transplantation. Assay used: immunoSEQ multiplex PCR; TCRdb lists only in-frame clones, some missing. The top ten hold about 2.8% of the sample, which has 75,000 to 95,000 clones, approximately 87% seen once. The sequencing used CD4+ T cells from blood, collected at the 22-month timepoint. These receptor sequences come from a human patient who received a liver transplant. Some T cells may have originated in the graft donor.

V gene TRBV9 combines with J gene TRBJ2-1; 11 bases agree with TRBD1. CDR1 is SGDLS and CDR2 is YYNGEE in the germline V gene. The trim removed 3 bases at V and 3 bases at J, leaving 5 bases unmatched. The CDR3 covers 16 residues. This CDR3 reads CASSARGQGGYNEQFF. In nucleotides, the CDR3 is TGTGCCAGCAGCGCCCGGGGACAGGGGGGCTACAATGAGCAGTTCTTC. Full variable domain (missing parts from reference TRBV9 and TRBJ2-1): DSGVTQTPKHLITATGQRVTLRCSPRSGDLSVYWYQQSLDQGLQFLIQYYNGEERAKGNILERFSAQQFPDLHSELNLSSLELGDSALYFCASSARGQGGYNEQFFGPGTRLTVL.

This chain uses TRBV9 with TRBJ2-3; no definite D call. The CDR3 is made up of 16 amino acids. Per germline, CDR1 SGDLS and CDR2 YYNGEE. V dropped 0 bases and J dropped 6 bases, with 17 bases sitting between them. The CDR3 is CASSVGWSSPQDTQYF. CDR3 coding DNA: TGTGCCAGCAGCGTAGGGTGGTCCAGCCCCCAGGATACGCAGTATTTT.

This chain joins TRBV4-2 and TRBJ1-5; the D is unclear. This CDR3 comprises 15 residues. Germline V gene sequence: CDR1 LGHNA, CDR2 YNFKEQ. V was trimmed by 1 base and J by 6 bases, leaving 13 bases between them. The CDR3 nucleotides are TGTGCCAGCAGCCAAGTCGGAGGGAGAGGTCAGCCCCAGCATTTT. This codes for CASSQVGGRGQPQHF.

The CDR3 DNA reads TGTGCCAGCAGCCCCGCCGGGGTTACTGAAGCTTTCTTT. Translating it yields CASSPAGVTEAFF. This chain uses TRBV9 with TRBJ1-1; D gene uncertain. The CDR3 runs 13 residues. Germline V CDR1 and CDR2: SGDLS, YYNGEE. Trimming removed 4 bases from V and 5 bases from J, with 12 bases in between. The variable domain in full, completed from reference TRBV9 and TRBJ1-1, reads DSGVTQTPKHLITATGQRVTLRCSPRSGDLSVYWYQQSLDQGLQFLIQYYNGEERAKGNILERFSAQQFPDLHSELNLSSLELGDSALYFCASSPAGVTEAFFGQGTRLTVV.

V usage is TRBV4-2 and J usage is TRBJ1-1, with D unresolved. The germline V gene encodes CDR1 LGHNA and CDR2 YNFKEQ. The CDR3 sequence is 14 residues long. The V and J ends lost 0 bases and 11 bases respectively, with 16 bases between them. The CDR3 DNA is TGTGCCAGCAGCCAAGAGGCTGGTGGACGCCGGGCTTTCTTT. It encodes CASSQEAGGRRAFF.

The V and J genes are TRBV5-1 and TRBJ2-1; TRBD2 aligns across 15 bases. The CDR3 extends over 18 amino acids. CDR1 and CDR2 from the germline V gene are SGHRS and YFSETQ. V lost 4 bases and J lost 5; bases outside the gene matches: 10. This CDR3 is CASSPGLAGGQLNNEQFF. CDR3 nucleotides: TGCGCCAGCAGCCCCGGACTAGCGGGGGGGCAACTAAACAATGAGCAGTTCTTC.

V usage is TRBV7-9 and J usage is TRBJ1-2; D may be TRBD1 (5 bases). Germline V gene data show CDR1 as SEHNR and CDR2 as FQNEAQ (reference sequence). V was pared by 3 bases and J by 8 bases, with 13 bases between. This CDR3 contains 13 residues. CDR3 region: CASSLLGGWGYTF. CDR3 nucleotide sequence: TGTGCCAGCAGCTTGCTCGGGGGTTGGGGCTACACCTTC.

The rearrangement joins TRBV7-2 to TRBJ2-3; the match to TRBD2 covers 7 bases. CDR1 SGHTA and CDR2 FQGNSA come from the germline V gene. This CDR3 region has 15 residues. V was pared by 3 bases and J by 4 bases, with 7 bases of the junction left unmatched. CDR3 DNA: TGTGCCAGCAGCTTCCAAGCGGGGCAGGCAGATACGCAGTATTTT. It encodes CASSFQAGQADTQYF.

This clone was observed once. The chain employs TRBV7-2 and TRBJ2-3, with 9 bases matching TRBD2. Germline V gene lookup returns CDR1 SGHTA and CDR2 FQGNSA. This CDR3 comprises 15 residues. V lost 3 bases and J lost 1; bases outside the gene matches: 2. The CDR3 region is CASSLAGGRTDTQYF. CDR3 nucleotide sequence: TGTGCCAGCAGCTTGGCGGGAGGGCGCACAGATACGCAGTATTTT. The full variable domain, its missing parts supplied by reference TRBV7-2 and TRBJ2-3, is GAGVSQSPSNKVTEKGKDVELRCDPISGHTALYWYRQSLGQGLEFLIYFQGNSAPDKSGLPSDRFSAERTGGSVSTLTIQRTQQEDSAVYLCASSLAGGRTDTQYFGPGTRLTVL.

For the CDR3, the DNA is TGTGCCGGCGCACAGGGTTCGGGATACAATGAGCAGTTCTTC. It is translated as CAGAQGSGYNEQFF. The chain links TRBV6-6 to TRBJ2-1, with D possibly being TRBD1 (6 bases). Trimming took 11 bases from V and 4 from J, leaving 18 bases between them. Germline loops: CDR1 MNHNY, CDR2 SVGAGI (reference sequence). This CDR3 has 14 residues.

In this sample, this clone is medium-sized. In DNA form, the CDR3 reads TGTGCCATCAGAGATCGGACTAGCGGGGGCCCAGAGACCCAGTACTTC. Residues: CAIRDRTSGGPETQYF. The rearrangement uses TRBV10-3 and TRBJ2-5, with 13 bases aligning to TRBD2. Germline V gene sequence: CDR1 ENHRY, CDR2 SYGVKD. V shed 6 bases and J 4 bases; nucleotides not matched to a gene: 8. The CDR3 contains 16 residues.

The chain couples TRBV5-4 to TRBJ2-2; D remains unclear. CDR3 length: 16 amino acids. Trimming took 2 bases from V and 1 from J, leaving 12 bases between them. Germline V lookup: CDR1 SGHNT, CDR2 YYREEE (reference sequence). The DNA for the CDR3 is TGTGCCAGCAGCTTCGGACGGACCAAGAACACCGGGGAGCTGTTTTTT. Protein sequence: CASSFGRTKNTGELFF.

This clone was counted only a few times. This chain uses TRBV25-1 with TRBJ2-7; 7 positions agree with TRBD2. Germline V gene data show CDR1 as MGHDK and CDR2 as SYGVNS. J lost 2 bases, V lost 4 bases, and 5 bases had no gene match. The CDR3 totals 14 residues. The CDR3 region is CASSAQAGPYEQYF. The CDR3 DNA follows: TGTGCCAGCAGTGCACAAGCGGGGCCCTACGAGCAGTACTTC.

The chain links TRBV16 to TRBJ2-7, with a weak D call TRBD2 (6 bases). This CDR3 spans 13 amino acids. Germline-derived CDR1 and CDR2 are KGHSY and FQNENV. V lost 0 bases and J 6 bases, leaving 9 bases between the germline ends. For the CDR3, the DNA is TGTGCCAGCAGCCAATCGGGAGGCGCCGAGCAGTACTTC. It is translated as CASSQSGGAEQYF. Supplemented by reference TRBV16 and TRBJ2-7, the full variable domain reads GEEVAQTPKHLVRGEGQKAKLYCAPIKGHSYVFWYQQVLKNEFKFLISFQNENVFDETGMPKERFSAKCLPNSPCSLEIQATKLEDSAVYFCASSQSGGAEQYFGPGTRLTVT.

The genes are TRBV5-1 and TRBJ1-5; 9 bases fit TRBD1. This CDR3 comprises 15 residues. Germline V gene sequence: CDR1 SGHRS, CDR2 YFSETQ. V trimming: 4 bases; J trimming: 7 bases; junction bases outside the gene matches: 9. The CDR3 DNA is TGCGCCAGCAGCCTGTCGGGACAGGGCGGACAGCCCCAGCATTTT. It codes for CASSLSGQGGQPQHF.

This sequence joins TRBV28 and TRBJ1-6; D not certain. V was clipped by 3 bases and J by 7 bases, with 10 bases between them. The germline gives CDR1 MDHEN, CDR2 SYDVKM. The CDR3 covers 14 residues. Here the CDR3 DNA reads TGTGCCAGCAGTTTTTGGGGTGCGAATTCACCCCTCCACTTT. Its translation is CASSFWGANSPLHF.

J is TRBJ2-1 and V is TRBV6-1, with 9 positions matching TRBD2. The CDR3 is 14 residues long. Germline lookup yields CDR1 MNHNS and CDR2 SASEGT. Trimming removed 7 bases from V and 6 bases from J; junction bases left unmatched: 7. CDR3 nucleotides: TGTGCCAGCACTTGGACTAGCGAGGTCAATGAGCAGTTCTTC. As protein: CASTWTSEVNEQFF.

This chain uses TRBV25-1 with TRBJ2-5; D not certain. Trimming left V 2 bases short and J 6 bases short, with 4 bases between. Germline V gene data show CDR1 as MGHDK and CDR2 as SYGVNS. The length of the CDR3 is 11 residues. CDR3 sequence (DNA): TGTGCCAGCAGTGAAATAAAGACCCAGTACTTC. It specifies CASSEIKTQYF. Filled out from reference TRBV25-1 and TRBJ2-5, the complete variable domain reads EADIYQTPRYLVIGTGKKITLECSQTMGHDKMYWYQQDPGMELHLIHYSYGVNSTEKGDLSSESTVSRIRTEHFPLTLESARPSHTSQYLCASSEIKTQYFGPGTRLLVL.

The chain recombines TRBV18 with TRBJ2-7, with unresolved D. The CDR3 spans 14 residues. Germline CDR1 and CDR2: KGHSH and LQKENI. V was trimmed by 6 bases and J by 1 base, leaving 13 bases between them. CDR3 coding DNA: TGTGCCAGCTCCCTCGCGGCAGATTCCTACGAGCAGTACTTC. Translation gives CASSLAADSYEQYF. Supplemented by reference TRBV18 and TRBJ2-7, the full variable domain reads NAGVMQNPRHLVRRRGQEARLRCSPMKGHSHVYWYRQLPEEGLKFMVYLQKENIIDESGMPKERFSAEFPKEGPSILRIQQVVRGDSAAYFCASSLAADSYEQYFGPGTRLTVT.

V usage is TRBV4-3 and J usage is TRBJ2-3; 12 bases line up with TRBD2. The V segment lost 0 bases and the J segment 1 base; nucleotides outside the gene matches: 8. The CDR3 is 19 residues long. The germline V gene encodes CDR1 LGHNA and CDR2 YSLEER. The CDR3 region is CASSQEISLAGGGTDTQYF. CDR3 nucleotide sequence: TGCGCCAGCAGCCAAGAAATCTCACTAGCGGGGGGAGGCACAGATACGCAGTATTTT.

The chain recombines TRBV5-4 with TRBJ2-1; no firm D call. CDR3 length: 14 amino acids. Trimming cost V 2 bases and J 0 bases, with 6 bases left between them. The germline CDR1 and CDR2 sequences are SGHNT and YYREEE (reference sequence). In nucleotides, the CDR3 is TGTGCCAGCAGCTTTGCTAGCTCCTACAATGAGCAGTTCTTC. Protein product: CASSFASSYNEQFF.

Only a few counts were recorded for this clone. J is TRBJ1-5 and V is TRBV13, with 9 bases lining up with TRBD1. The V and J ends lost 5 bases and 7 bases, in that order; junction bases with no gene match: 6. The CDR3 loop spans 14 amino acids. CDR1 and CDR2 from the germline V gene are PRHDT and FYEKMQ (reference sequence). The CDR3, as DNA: TGTGCCAGCAGCCAACGACAGGGGGAGCAGCCCCAGCATTTT. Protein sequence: CASSQRQGEQPQHF.

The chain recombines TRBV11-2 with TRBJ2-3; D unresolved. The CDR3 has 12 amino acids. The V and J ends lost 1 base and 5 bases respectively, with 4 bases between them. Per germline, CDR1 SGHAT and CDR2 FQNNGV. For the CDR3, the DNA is TGTGCCAGCAGCTTAGGGGGAGATACGCAGTATTTT. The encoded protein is CASSLGGDTQYF.

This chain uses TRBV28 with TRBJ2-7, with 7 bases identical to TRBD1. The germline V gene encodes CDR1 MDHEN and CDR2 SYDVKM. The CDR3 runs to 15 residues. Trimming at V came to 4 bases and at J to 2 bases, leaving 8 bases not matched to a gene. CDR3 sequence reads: CASSSPGTAAYEQYF. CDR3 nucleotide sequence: TGTGCCAGCAGTTCGCCCGGGACAGCCGCCTACGAGCAGTACTTC.

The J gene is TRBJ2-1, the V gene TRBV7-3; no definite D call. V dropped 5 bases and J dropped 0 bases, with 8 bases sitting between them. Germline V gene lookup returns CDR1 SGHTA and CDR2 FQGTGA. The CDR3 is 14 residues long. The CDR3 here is CASSPRGSYNEQFF. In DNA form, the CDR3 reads TGTGCCAGCAGCCCCAGAGGCTCCTACAATGAGCAGTTCTTC.

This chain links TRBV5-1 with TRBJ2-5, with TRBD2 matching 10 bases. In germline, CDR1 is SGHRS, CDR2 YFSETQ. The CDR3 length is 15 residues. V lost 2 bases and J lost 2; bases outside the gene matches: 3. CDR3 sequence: CASSFGLAAQETQYF. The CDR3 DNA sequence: TGCGCCAGCAGCTTCGGACTAGCGGCGCAAGAGACCCAGTACTTC.